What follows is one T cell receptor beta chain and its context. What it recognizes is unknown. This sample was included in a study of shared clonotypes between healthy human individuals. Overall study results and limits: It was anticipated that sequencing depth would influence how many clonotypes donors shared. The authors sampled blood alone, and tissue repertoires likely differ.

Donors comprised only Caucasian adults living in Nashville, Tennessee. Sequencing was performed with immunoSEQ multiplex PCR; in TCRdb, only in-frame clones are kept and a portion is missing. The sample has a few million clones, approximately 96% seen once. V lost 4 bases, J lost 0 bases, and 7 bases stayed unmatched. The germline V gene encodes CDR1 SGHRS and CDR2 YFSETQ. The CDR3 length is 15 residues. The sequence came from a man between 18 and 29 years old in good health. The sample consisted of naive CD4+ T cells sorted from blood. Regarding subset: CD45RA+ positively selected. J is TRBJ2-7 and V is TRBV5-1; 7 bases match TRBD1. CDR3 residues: CASSRNRGSSYEQYF. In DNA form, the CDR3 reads TGCGCCAGCAGCCGCAACAGGGGATCCTCCTACGAGCAGTACTTC. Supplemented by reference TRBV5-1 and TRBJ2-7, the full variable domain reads KAGVTQTPRYLIKTRGQQVTLSCSPISGHRSVSWYQQTPGQGLQFLFEYFSETQRNKGNFPGRFSGRQFSNSRSEMNVSTLELGDSALYLCASSRNRGSSYEQYFGPGTRLTVT.